A selection of T cell receptor beta chains follows, all from one sample in a study of T cell repertoires in cytomegalovirus infection. Antigen specificity for these receptors is unknown. One entry per CDR3 protein results from TCRdb running MiXCR on the reads. Counted here are roughly 860,000 distinct CDR3 sequences, 30% to 35% occurring once; the ten biggest clones make up around an eighth. Here the sequenced sample was cultured CD8+ T cells from PBMCs, taken from culture after CMV antigen stimulation. These TCRs come from a human donor in good health (CMV status not recorded). Some clones in this sample may be carry-over from other donors' samples. Both conserved end residues are part of each CDR3. A D gene is named only where the DNA matches it firmly. The size field is filled for only some rows; it gives once, few, many or a size class.

d_call,clone_size,v_call,j_call,cdr3_nt,cdr3_aa
.,.,TRBV20-1,TRBJ1-1,TGCAGTGCTAGAGTGATTGGGCAGGGGAGGACTGAAGCTTTCTTT,CSARVIGQGRTEAFF
.,few,TRBV28,TRBJ1-6,TGTGCCAGCCGATCGGCCGCTCGAAATTCACCCCTCCACTTT,CASRSAARNSPLHF
.,.,TRBV3-1,TRBJ2-2,TGTGCCAGCAACCAATTAGGAGGGACAGTTAGGAACACCGGGGAGCTGTTTTTT,CASNQLGGTVRNTGELFF
.,.,TRBV4-1,TRBJ1-5,TGCGCCAGCAGCCATTTGGGGGGTGCGGGTCAGCCCCAGCATTTT,CASSHLGGAGQPQHF
TRBD2,few,TRBV29-1,TRBJ2-3,TGCAGCGCATTCGGGACTAGCGGCGATACGCAGTATTTT,CSAFGTSGDTQYF
.,many,TRBV9,TRBJ2-1,TGTGCCAGCAGCGGGGCGGACCCAGAAGAGCAGTTCTTC,CASSGADPEEQFF
.,.,TRBV7-9,TRBJ1-2,TGTGCCAGCAGCTTATATCTGGGGCAAGGTGGCTACACCTTC,CASSLYLGQGGYTF
.,.,TRBV2,TRBJ1-5,TGTGCCAGCAGTGGCAAGGGCCGGGGGCAGCCCCAGCATTTT,CASSGKGRGQPQHF
.,few,TRBV27,TRBJ1-5,TGTGCCAGCAGTCCCTTTGGGGGGCCGAATAGCAATCAGCCCCAGCATTTT,CASSPFGGPNSNQPQHF
TRBD2,few,TRBV12-5,TRBJ2-3,TGTGCTAGTGGTTTGGCCATAGCGGGGGGCACAGATACGCAGTATTTT,CASGLAIAGGTDTQYF
.,.,TRBV5-8,TRBJ1-5,TGTGCCAGCAGCTTCAGACAGTACAATCAGCCCCAGCATTTT,CASSFRQYNQPQHF
.,few,TRBV19,TRBJ2-1,TGTGCCAGTAGTAATCAGGCGAGCCCCTACAATGAGCAGTTCTTC,CASSNQASPYNEQFF
.,.,TRBV6-1,TRBJ1-5,TGTGCCAGCAGTGAAGCATTGCCGCCAAGAGATCGGCCCCAGCATTTT,CASSEALPPRDRPQHF
.,many,TRBV7-8,TRBJ2-5,TGTGCCAGCAGCCCCGGGACTCTAGAGACCCAGTACTTC,CASSPGTLETQYF
TRBD2,.,TRBV4-2,TRBJ2-5,TGTGCCAGCAGCCAAGATCTCCGGACTAGCGGGGGGGCCGTGGAGACCCAGTACTTC,CASSQDLRTSGGAVETQYF
.,.,TRBV6-2/TRBV6-3,TRBJ1-1,TGTGCCAGTTCTCCGTTGGGGGGGCGAGGCACTGAAGCTTTCTTT,CASSPLGGRGTEAFF
.,few,TRBV10-3,TRBJ1-1,TGTGCCATAAGGACAACCGTAGGAGCTTTCTTT,CAIRTTVGAFF
.,.,TRBV4-1,TRBJ1-6,TGCGCCAGCAGCCAATCGGGACACCGGATGGGGAGCTCCTATAATTCACCCCTCCACTTT,CASSQSGHRMGSSYNSPLHF
.,many,TRBV12-3/TRBV12-4,TRBJ2-5,TGTGCCAGCAGTTTAGGGGGGAATCTCCAAGAGACCCAGTACTTC,CASSLGGNLQETQYF
.,few,TRBV27,TRBJ1-3,TGTGCCAGCAGTTCGAGTTTCGGAAACACCATATATTTT,CASSSSFGNTIYF
TRBD2,.,TRBV12-3/TRBV12-4,TRBJ2-3,TGTGCCAGCACCGGGGGGACTAGCGGGGTGGGCACAGATACGCAGTATTTT,CASTGGTSGVGTDTQYF
.,few,TRBV27,TRBJ2-2,TGTGCCAGCATCCCTGTGGGGGGCCCGAACACCGGGGAGCTGTTTTTT,CASIPVGGPNTGELFF
.,.,TRBV7-6,TRBJ2-2,TGTGCCAGCAGCTCCCACCAGGAACAGAACACCGGGGAGCTGTTTTTT,CASSSHQEQNTGELFF
TRBD2,many,TRBV12-3/TRBV12-4,TRBJ2-3,TGTGCCAGCAGTTTAACTAGCGGATACACAGATACGCAGTATTTT,CASSLTSGYTDTQYF
TRBD1,.,TRBV19,TRBJ2-3,TGTGCCAGTAGAAGGACCGGGACAGGGGTAAACACAGATACGCAGTATTTT,CASRRTGTGVNTDTQYF
.,few,TRBV10-3,TRBJ2-1,TGTGCCATCAGTGAGTGGGAGGAGGACCACTACAATGAGCAGTTCTTC,CAISEWEEDHYNEQFF